The 12 T cell receptor beta chains given below trace back to one sample, sequenced in a study of T cell responses to AZD1222 COVID-19 vaccine. Data came from immunoSEQ multiplex PCR; TCRdb stores just in-frame clones and leaves some out. The table shows 75,000 to 90,000 clones, with more than 85% occurring only once. The sample here was peripheral blood, taken 28 days after the second AZD1222 dose. All receptors come from an adult who received the AZD1222 COVID-19 vaccine.

The chain employs TRBV6-2 or TRBV6-3 and TRBJ1-2; D not certain. Germline V gene lookup returns CDR1 MNHEY and CDR2 SVGEGT. There are 13 residues in the CDR3. V was cut by 5 bases and J by 4 bases, with 11 bases left in between. CDR3 loop: CASSDVLVYGYTF. The CDR3 region has the DNA TGTGCCAGCAGTGACGTTCTCGTCTATGGCTACACCTTC.

This chain connects TRBV4-2 to TRBJ2-1; no clear D. The CDR3 sequence is 16 residues long. CDR1 LGHNA and CDR2 YNFKEQ come from the germline V gene. Trimming pared 1 base from V and 0 bases from J, leaving 10 bases between. CDR3 amino acids: CASSQGSANSYNEQFF. The CDR3 coding sequence is TGTGCCAGCAGCCAAGGCAGCGCGAACTCCTACAATGAGCAGTTCTTC.

The chain links TRBV6-5 to TRBJ1-5; 7 nucleotides agree with TRBD1. This CDR3 contains 15 residues. Losses at the gene ends were 7 bases for V and 0 bases for J; bases not matched to a gene: 6. CDR1 is MNHEY, CDR2 SVGAGI, per germline. Written as DNA, the CDR3 is TGTGCCAGCATATCCGGGACAGATAGCAATCAGCCCCAGCATTTT. Protein product: CASISGTDSNQPQHF.

This chain uses TRBV6-5 with TRBJ1-1; tentative D call: TRBD1 (6 bases). Germline-derived CDR1 and CDR2 are MNHEY and SVGAGI. V was trimmed by 7 bases and J by 0 bases, leaving 9 bases between them. This CDR3 comprises 13 residues. CDR3 nucleotide sequence: TGTGCCAGCACCCGGACAGTGAACACTGAAGCTTTCTTT. Translated: CASTRTVNTEAFF.

This chain connects TRBV1 to TRBJ1-1. TRBV1 is deemed a pseudogene. This CDR3 has 16 residues. CDR3 sequence reads: CTSSQDSGGQDTEAFF. For the CDR3, the DNA is TGCACCAGCAGCCAAGATTCGGGGGGGCAGGACACTGAAGCTTTCTTT.

The sample holds one count of this clone. The chain has TRBV19 and TRBJ2-5; TRBD2 matches at 10 bases. CDR3 length equals 15 residues. Germline assignment: CDR1 LNHDA and CDR2 SQIVND (reference sequence). With V trimmed by 6 bases and J by 2 bases, 6 bases remained unmatched. CDR3 protein: CASSRTSGEQETQYF. In DNA, the CDR3 is TGTGCCAGTAGCCGGACTAGCGGAGAACAAGAGACCCAGTACTTC.

CDR3 protein: CASSPPGGAGSNQPQHF. The CDR3 nucleotides read TGTGCCAGCTCACCCCCGGGGGGCGCGGGGAGCAATCAGCCCCAGCATTTT. The chain carries TRBV18 and TRBJ1-5, with D possibly matching TRBD1 (6 bases). The CDR3 is made up of 17 amino acids. V was trimmed by 3 bases and J by 1 base, leaving 16 bases between them. The germline V gene encodes CDR1 KGHSH and CDR2 LQKENI.

The chain uses TRBV5-4 and TRBJ1-4, with D hard to call. This CDR3 is 13 amino acids long. The germline V gene has CDR1 SGHNT and CDR2 YYREEE (reference sequence). V lost 0 bases to trimming and J lost 6 bases, with 6 bases between them. CDR3 in amino acids: CASSLGGYEKLFF. CDR3 sequence (DNA): TGTGCCAGCAGCTTGGGAGGGTATGAAAAACTGTTTTTT.

The V gene is TRBV7-9, the J gene TRBJ2-2; the D gene is possibly TRBD1 (6 bases). V was trimmed by 2 bases and J by 3 bases, leaving 19 bases between them. This CDR3 is 18 amino acids long. Germline CDR1 reads SEHNR; CDR2 reads FQNEAQ (reference sequence). In nucleotides, the CDR3 is TGTGCCAGCAGCTTACGCACCTTGGGGGCCGGTGACACCGGGGAGCTGTTTTTT. It codes for CASSLRTLGAGDTGELFF. Supplemented by reference TRBV7-9 and TRBJ2-2, the full variable domain reads DTGVSQNPRHKITKRGQNVTFRCDPISEHNRLYWYRQTLGQGPEFLTYFQNEAQLEKSRLLSDRFSAERPKGSFSTLEIQRTEQGDSAMYLCASSLRTLGAGDTGELFFGEGSRLTVL.

The V gene is TRBV7-9, the J gene TRBJ1-4, with TRBD1 as a possible D gene (5 bases). CDR1 and CDR2 (germline): SEHNR, FQNEAQ (reference sequence). This CDR3 spans 13 amino acids. Deletions cut 3 bases from V and 7 bases from J, with 9 bases between. The CDR3 protein is CASSFRGVEKLFF. DNA for the CDR3: TGTGCCAGCAGCTTCCGAGGGGTTGAAAAACTGTTTTTT. The full variable domain, rest sourced from reference TRBV7-9 and TRBJ1-4, is DTGVSQNPRHKITKRGQNVTFRCDPISEHNRLYWYRQTLGQGPEFLTYFQNEAQLEKSRLLSDRFSAERPKGSFSTLEIQRTEQGDSAMYLCASSFRGVEKLFFGSGTQLSVL.

The gene calls are TRBV2 and TRBJ1-2, with 9 bases that match TRBD1. V lost 6 bases, J lost 4 bases, and 6 bases stayed unmatched. Germline CDR1 is SNHLY and CDR2 is FYNNEI. This CDR3 has 14 amino acids. The CDR3 DNA reads TGTGCCAGCAGCCGCCGGGACAGGGTCTATGGCTACACCTTC. Translated, it gives CASSRRDRVYGYTF. The variable domain in full, with the rest retrieved from reference TRBV2 and TRBJ1-2, is EPEVTQTPSHQVTQMGQEVILRCVPISNHLYFYWYRQILGQKVEFLVSFYNNEISEKSEIFDDQFSVERPDGSNFTLKIRSTKLEDSAMYFCASSRRDRVYGYTFGSGTRLTVV.

The rearrangement links TRBV5-1 to TRBJ2-2, with unresolved D. The CDR3 length is 14 residues. Looked up from germline, CDR1 is SGHRS and CDR2 is YFSETQ. Trimming took off 7 bases at V and 3 bases at J, with 13 bases between the two ends. CDR3 nucleotide sequence: TGCGCCAGCGCTAGTCTAGTTGACACCGGGGAGCTGTTTTTT. Translated, it gives CASASLVDTGELFF.